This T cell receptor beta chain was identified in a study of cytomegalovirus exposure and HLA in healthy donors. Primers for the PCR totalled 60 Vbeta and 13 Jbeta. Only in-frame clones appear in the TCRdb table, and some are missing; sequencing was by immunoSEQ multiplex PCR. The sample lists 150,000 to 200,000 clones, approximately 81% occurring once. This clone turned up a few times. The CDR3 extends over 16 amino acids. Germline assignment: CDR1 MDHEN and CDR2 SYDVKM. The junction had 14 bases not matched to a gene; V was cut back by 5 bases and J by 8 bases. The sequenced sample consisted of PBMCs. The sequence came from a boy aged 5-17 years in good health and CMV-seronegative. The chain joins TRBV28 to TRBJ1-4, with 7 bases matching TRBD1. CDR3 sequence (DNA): TGTGCCAGCAGTGTACAGGGGCAGAGGTTAAGGGAAAAACTGTTTTTT. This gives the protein CASSVQGQRLREKLFF.